The present entry profiles one T cell receptor beta chain with its context. The data were obtained in a study of blood T cell repertoires in COVID-19. Study in general: In each case, the material was cDNA or gDNA derived from T cells, B-cell-depleted T cells, or PBMCs.

Profiling relied on immunoSEQ multiplex PCR, and the TCRdb table lists in-frame clones only, not all of them. The profile covers some 180,000 clones, with 83% appearing a single time and over 2% taken by the ten largest. CDR1 is SGHRS, CDR2 YFSETQ, per germline. Trimming pared 0 bases from V and 1 base from J, leaving 4 bases between. The CDR3 spans 14 residues. Sequencing was done on a sample of peripheral blood. The V gene is TRBV5-1, the J gene TRBJ2-2; no firm D call. This sequence was found in a woman of 80 years or more with acute or convalescent COVID-19. The CDR3, as DNA: TGCGCCAGCAGCTTGGGTCAGAACACCGGGGAGCTGTTTTTT. Amino acid sequence: CASSLGQNTGELFF.